This T cell receptor beta chain was observed in a study of vaccination effects on CD4 cells after COVID-19. About the study: After the second dose, samples were taken at median day 72. Study-level findings and limits: Substantial clonal contraction characterized both infection- and vaccine-induced clones late after vaccination.

Method: immunoSEQ multiplex PCR; TCRdb's copy keeps in-frame clones and lacks some. This table has some 40,000 clones, over 60% appearing once. For this clone: The antigen is unknown.

The culture ran for 10 days, and then CD4+ T cells were isolated. Confirmation by PCR established that the person had SARS-CoV-2 infection between March and December 2020. The cohort was immunized with two doses of either the BNT162b2 or mRNA-1273 vaccine. IL-2 medium was substituted for half the medium on days 3 and 7. V lost 4 bases to trimming and J lost 0 bases; unmatched junction nucleotides: 3. The CDR3 is made up of 15 amino acids. Germline values: CDR1 SNHLY, CDR2 FYNNEI. The TCR was taken from a human donor who had a prior SARS-CoV-2 infection. The sample was CD4+ T cells from PBMCs cultured without peptide, taken after COVID-19 vaccination. The chain links TRBV2 to TRBJ2-3; 8 bases map to TRBD2. CDR3: CASSAIAGSTDTQYF. In nucleotides, the CDR3 is TGTGCCAGCAGTGCTATAGCGGGGAGCACAGATACGCAGTATTTT. Full variable domain (rest looked up from reference TRBV2 and TRBJ2-3): EPEVTQTPSHQVTQMGQEVILRCVPISNHLYFYWYRQILGQKVEFLVSFYNNEISEKSEIFDDQFSVERPDGSNFTLKIRSTKLEDSAMYFCASSAIAGSTDTQYFGPGTRLTVL.